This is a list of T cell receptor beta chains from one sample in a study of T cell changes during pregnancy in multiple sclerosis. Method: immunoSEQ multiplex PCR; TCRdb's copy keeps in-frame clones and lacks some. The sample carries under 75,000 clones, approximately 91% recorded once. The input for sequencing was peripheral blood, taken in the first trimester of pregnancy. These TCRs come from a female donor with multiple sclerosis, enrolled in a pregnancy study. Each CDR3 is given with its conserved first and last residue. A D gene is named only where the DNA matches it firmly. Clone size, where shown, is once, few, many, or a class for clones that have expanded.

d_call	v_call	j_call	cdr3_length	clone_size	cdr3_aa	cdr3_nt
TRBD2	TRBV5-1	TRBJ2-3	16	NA	CASSPGLAGGEDTQYF	TGCGCCAGCAGCCCTGGACTAGCGGGAGGGGAAGATACGCAGTATTTT
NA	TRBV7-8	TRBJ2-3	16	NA	CAISLPLAEQLDTQYF	TGTGCCATCTCTCTGCCTCTAGCCGAGCAGCTAGATACGCAGTATTTT
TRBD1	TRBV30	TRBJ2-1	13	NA	CAWSTQGINEQFF	TGTGCCTGGAGTACACAGGGGATCAATGAGCAGTTCTTC
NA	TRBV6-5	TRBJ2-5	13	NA	CASSYSRGETQYF	TGTGCCAGCAGTTACTCCCGGGGAGAGACCCAGTACTTC
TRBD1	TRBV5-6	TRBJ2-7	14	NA	CASEDDRGTYEQYF	TGTGCCAGTGAGGACGACAGGGGCACCTACGAGCAGTACTTC
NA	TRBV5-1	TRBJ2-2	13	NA	CASNQGTTGELFF	TGCGCCAGCAATCAGGGGACCACCGGGGAGCTGTTTTTT
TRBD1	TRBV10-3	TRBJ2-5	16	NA	CAISESGQGAGETQYF	TGTGCCATCAGTGAGTCGGGACAGGGGGCCGGTGAGACCCAGTACTTC
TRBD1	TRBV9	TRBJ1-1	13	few	CASSGQGHTEAFF	TGTGCCAGCAGCGGACAGGGGCACACTGAAGCTTTCTTT
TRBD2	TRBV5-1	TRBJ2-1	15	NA	CASSFTSGRAKEQFF	TGCGCCAGCAGCTTCACTAGCGGGAGGGCCAAAGAGCAGTTCTTC
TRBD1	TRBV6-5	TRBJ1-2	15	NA	CASSYQGQGALGYTF	TGTGCCAGCAGTTATCAGGGACAGGGGGCACTTGGCTACACCTTC
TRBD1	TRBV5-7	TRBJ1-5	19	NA	CASSLGLRTGHYSNQPQHF	TGTGCCAGCAGCTTGGGGCTCAGGACAGGACATTATAGCAATCAGCCCCAGCATTTT
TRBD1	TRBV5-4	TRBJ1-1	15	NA	CASSLTRGPGTEAFF	TGTGCCAGCAGCTTGACCAGGGGGCCGGGCACTGAAGCTTTCTTT
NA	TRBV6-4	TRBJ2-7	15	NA	CASSALPGATYEQYF	TGTGCCAGCAGTGCTTTACCGGGAGCAACCTACGAGCAGTACTTC
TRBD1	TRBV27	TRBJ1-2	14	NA	CASRIRGGDYGYTF	TGTGCCAGCAGAATAAGAGGGGGCGACTATGGCTACACCTTC
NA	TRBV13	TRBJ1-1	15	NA	CASSFIEGLNTEAFF	TGTGCCAGCAGCTTTATTGAGGGTTTGAACACTGAAGCTTTCTTT
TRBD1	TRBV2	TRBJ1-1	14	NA	CASSDGTGYTEAFF	TGTGCCAGCAGTGACGGGACAGGGTACACTGAAGCTTTCTTT
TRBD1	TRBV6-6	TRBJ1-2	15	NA	CASSYPGTGGDGYTF	TGTGCCAGCAGTTACCCTGGGACAGGGGGCGACGGCTACACCTTC
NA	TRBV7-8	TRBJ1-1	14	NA	CASSLAFGGSEAFF	TGTGCCAGCAGCTTAGCATTCGGAGGGTCTGAAGCTTTCTTT
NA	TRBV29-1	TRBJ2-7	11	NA	CSGGREYEQYF	TGCAGCGGGGGACGGGAGTACGAGCAGTACTTC
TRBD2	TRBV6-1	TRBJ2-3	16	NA	CASSEATSGRRDTQYF	TGTGCCAGCAGTGAAGCGACTAGCGGGAGGAGGGATACGCAGTATTTT